The clone carrying this T cell receptor (beta chain) has at least ten counts. The antigen remains undetermined. Germline-derived CDR1 and CDR2 are DFQATT and SNEGSKA (reference sequence). The CDR3 has 13 residues. Trimming stripped 7 bases from V and 1 base from J, with 12 bases between. This entry is derived from a study of identical twins. Findings and limits, study-wide: The authors drew conclusions from cross-sectional statistical analysis rather than following the same donors. Insertions were fewer in abundant cord blood beta clonotypes, whereas memory repertoires showed none of this pattern.

Healthy Caucasians made up all donors. TCRdb re-called the 5' RACE reads with MiXCR, one entry per CDR3 protein. The sample has around 220,000 distinct CDR3 sequences; about 14% are singletons. The source is a young woman in good health. Specimen: memory (CD45RO+) T cells sorted from blood. The V gene is TRBV20-1, the J gene TRBJ2-3; unclear D gene. This CDR3 is CSDQPWGTDTQYF. As DNA, the CDR3 is TGCAGTGACCAGCCTTGGGGCACAGATACGCAGTATTTT.